This T cell receptor beta chain is drawn from a study of CD8+CD57+ T cells in acquired aplastic anemia. About the study: Sorted CD4+ and CD8+ cells yielded DNA averaging approximately 3.5 ug. Broader study findings: Patients and controls shared twenty-nine CD8+ CDR3 sequences, which appeared highly expressed in patients and within their immunodominant clones.

Genomic DNA templated the TCR beta VDJ and CDR3 profiling. TCRdb re-analysed the reads in MiXCR, keeping a single row per CDR3 protein. This table has about 120,000 distinct CDR3 sequences, approximately 41% appearing once. A note on this clonotype: Its antigen is still unknown.

Only patients with CD8+CD57+ cell expansion on flow cytometry were chosen for sequencing. The CDR3 has 15 amino acids. Germline V gene data show CDR1 as MNHEY and CDR2 as SMNVEV (reference sequence). The sequenced material came from sorted CD4+, CD8+, or CD8+CD57+ T cells (not recorded which) from PBMCs. This chain links TRBV27 with TRBJ2-3, with D possibly TRBD1 on 6 matching bases. The DNA end is more similar to TRBJ1-5, so the J call may be wrong. The receptor was derived from a human donor with aplastic anemia. CDR3 in amino acids: CASSLRGASTDTQHF. The CDR3 nucleotides are TGTGCCAGCAGTTTAAGGGGGGCTAGCACAGATACGCAGCATTTT.